Ten or more counts support the clone carrying this T cell receptor (beta chain). The CDR3 totals 15 residues. Germline V lookup: CDR1 LNHDA, CDR2 SQIVND (reference sequence). V lost 3 bases to trimming and J lost 8 bases; unmatched junction nucleotides: 10. The sample originates from a study of T cells after yellow fever vaccination. Each CDR3 protein is one row after TCRdb ran MiXCR on the 5' RACE reads. The table records 200,000 to 300,000 distinct CDR3 sequences, approximately 6.3% of them present only once. The starting material was CD4+ T cells sorted from PBMCs, obtained on the day of the yellow fever booster vaccination. This clonotype was obtained from a man younger than 40 who received the YFV17D yellow fever vaccine. V is TRBV19 and J is TRBJ2-1; 7 nucleotides match TRBD1. The CDR3 DNA sequence: TGTGCCAGTAGTATCCTCTACAGGGGAATAGATGAGCAGTTCTTC. It codes for CASSILYRGIDEQFF.